Sequencing of this TCR beta chain was carried out in a study of cytomegalovirus exposure and HLA in healthy donors. This PCR relied on a set of 60 Vbeta primers and 13 Jbeta primers. Libraries were prepared by immunoSEQ multiplex PCR; TCRdb keeps only in-frame clonotypes and omits some of them. This sample has some 250,000 clones; 70% to 90% occur once, and the top ten carry around 8%. Study results and caveats: About 87% or about 30% of the time was how often most TCR beta V segments were productive, according to an earlier analysis. Analyzed later, most CMV-associated TCR beta chains appeared HLA-restricted.

The CDR3 spans 12 residues. Germline CDR1 and CDR2: MGHRA and YSYEKL. Trimming left V 5 bases short and J 4 bases short, with 9 bases between. The table lists this clone with a count of one. Antigen: not known. Sequences were obtained from PBMCs. The rearrangement links TRBV4-1 to TRBJ2-7; TRBD2 might be the D (5 bases). The clonotype was recovered from a woman aged 60-75 years in good health and CMV-seropositive. DNA for the CDR3: TGCGCCAGCAGCTCCGGGAAATACGAGCAGTACTTC. As protein: CASSSGKYEQYF.